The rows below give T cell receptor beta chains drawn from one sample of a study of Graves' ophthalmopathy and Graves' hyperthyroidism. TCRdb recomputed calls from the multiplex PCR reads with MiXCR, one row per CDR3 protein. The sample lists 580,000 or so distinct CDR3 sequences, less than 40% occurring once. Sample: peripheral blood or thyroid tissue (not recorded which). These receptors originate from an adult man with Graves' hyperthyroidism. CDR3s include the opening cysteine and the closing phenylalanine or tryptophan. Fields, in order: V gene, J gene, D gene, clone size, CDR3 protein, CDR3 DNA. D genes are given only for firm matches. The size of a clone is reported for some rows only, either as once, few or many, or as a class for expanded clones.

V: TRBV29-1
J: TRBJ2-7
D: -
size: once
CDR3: CSRIGQLYF
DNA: TGCAGCCGCATAGGACAGTTGTACTTC

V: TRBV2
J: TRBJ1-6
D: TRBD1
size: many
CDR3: CASSESTGGSPLHF
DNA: TGTGCCAGCAGTGAATCAACAGGGGGATCACCCCTCCACTTT

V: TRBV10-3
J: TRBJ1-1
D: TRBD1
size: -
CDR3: CAISTGGSEAFF
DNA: TGTGCCATCAGTACAGGGGGCTCTGAAGCTTTCTTT

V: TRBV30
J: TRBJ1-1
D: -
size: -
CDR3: CAWNRDNTFF
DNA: TGTGCCTGGAACCGGGACAACACTTTCTTT

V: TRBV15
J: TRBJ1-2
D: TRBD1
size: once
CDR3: CATSSLAGTGRHGYTF
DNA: TGTGCCACCAGCAGTCTCGCCGGGACAGGGCGCCATGGCTACACCTTC

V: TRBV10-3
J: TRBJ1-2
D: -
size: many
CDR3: CAISDQGKFPGYTF
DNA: TGTGCCATCAGTGATCAGGGGAAGTTTCCGGGCTACACCTTC

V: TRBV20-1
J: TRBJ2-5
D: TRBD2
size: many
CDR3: CSAREGGGAQYF
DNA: TGCAGTGCTAGAGAGGGCGGGGGGGCCCAGTACTTC

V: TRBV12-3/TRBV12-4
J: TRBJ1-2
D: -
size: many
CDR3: CASTMGAGGVYGYTF
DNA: TGTGCCAGCACCATGGGGGCTGGCGGCGTCTATGGCTACACCTTC

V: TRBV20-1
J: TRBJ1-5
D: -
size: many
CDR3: CSARLSSDSNQPQHF
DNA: TGCAGTGCTAGACTCAGCTCAGATAGCAATCAGCCCCAGCATTTT

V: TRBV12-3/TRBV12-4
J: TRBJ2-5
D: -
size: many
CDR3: CASSFSQGQETQYF
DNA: TGTGCCAGCAGTTTTTCCCAGGGCCAAGAGACCCAGTACTTC

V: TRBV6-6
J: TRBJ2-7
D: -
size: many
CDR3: CASSYSTTALSYEQYF
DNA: TGTGCCAGCAGTTACTCGACTACAGCTCTCTCCTACGAGCAGTACTTC

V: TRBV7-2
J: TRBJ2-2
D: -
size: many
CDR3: CASSSANTGELFF
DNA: TGTGCCAGCAGCTCCGCGAACACCGGGGAGCTGTTTTTT

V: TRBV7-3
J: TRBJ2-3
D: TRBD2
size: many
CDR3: CASSPGLAGVNTQYF
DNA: TGTGCCAGCAGCCCGGGACTAGCGGGAGTGAATACGCAGTATTTT

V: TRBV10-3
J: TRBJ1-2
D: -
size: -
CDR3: CAISVGINYGYTF
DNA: TGTGCCATCAGTGTCGGGATCAACTATGGCTACACCTTC

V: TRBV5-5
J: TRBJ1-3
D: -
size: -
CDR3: CASSFSGTSGNTIYF
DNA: TGTGCCAGCAGCTTCTCAGGTACCTCTGGAAACACCATATATTTT

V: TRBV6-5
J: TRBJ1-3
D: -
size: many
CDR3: CASSYYGPGDTIYF
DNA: TGTGCCAGCAGTTACTATGGGCCGGGGGACACCATATATTTT

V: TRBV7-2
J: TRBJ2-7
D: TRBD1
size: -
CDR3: CASKGQGYEQYF
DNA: TGTGCCAGCAAAGGACAGGGGTACGAGCAGTACTTC

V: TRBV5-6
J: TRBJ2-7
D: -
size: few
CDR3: CASSPWTITYEQYF
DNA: TGTGCCAGCAGCCCTTGGACTATTACCTACGAGCAGTACTTC

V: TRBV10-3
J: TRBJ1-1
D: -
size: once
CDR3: CAISDPGDEAFF
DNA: TGTGCCATCAGTGACCCTGGGGATGAAGCTTTCTTT

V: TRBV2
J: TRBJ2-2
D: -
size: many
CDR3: CASMRGTGELFF
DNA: TGTGCCAGCATGCGGGGAACCGGGGAGCTGTTTTTT

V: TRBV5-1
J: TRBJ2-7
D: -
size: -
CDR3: CASSLSPPVSYEQYF
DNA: TGCGCCAGCAGCTTGTCTCCCCCCGTCTCCTACGAGCAGTACTTC

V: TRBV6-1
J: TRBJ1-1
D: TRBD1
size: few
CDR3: CASSPYDRGGYMNTEAFF
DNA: TGTGCCAGCAGCCCGTATGACAGGGGGGGATACATGAACACTGAAGCTTTCTTT

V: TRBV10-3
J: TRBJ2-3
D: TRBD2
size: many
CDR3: CAISLRGGGTDTQYF
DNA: TGTGCCATCAGCCTCCGGGGAGGGGGCACAGATACGCAGTATTTT

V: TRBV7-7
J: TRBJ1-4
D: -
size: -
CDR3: CASSLAAYNEKLFF
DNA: TGTGCTAGCAGCTTAGCGGCCTACAATGAAAAACTGTTTTTT

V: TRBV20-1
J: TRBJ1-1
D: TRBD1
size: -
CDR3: CSAPDRGRGNTEAFF
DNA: TGCAGTGCGCCGGACAGGGGGCGCGGTAACACTGAAGCTTTCTTT